These 17 T cell receptor beta chains originate from one sample sequenced in a study of shared clonotypes between healthy human individuals. The data were produced by immunoSEQ multiplex PCR, yet TCRdb's version contains in-frame clones alone and is incomplete. Here the sample spans approximately 1,000,000 clones, 75% to 85% being singletons. The sequenced sample consisted of memory CD4+ T cells from PBMCs. Subset of the sample: CD45RA-negative fraction. The receptors derive from a man aged 18 to 30 in good health. Some clones in this sample may be carry-over from other donors' samples.

This clone was recorded once. V is TRBV15 and J is TRBJ2-5; 7 bases map to TRBD2. The CDR3 consists of 15 residues. J lost 2 bases, V lost 5 bases, and 8 bases had no gene match. In germline, CDR1 is LNHNV, CDR2 YYDKDF (reference sequence). CDR3 in DNA: TGTGCCACCAGCCGGCCGGGGGACTATCAAGAGACCCAGTACTTC. Translated, it gives CATSRPGDYQETQYF.

A word on this clone: Other DNA sequences in this specimen translate into the identical CDR3. The chain combines TRBV20-1 with TRBJ2-1; D not resolved. Germline loops: CDR1 DFQATT, CDR2 SNEGSKA (reference sequence). This CDR3 region has 10 residues. V lost 5 bases, J lost 6 bases, and 5 bases lay in between. The CDR3 region is CSAFRNEQFF. The CDR3 DNA reads TGCAGTGCTTTTCGCAATGAGCAGTTCTTC.

This chain connects TRBV28 to TRBJ1-1; D may be TRBD1 (6 bases). Germline values: CDR1 MDHEN, CDR2 SYDVKM. The V gene lost 4 bases and the J gene lost 5 bases, with 14 bases spanning the gap. This CDR3 has 14 amino acids. The CDR3 region is CASSSGARGTEAFF. CDR3 sequence (DNA): TGTGCCAGCAGTTCAGGGGCACGCGGAACTGAAGCTTTCTTT.

The rearrangement joins TRBV19 to TRBJ1-1; TRBD1 might be the D (6 bases). With 6 bases removed from V and 4 bases from J, the gap between germline ends came to 15 bases. The CDR3 extends over 14 amino acids. The germline V gene encodes CDR1 LNHDA and CDR2 SQIVND (reference sequence). The CDR3 reads CASRLQGWSTEAFF. DNA of the CDR3: TGTGCCAGTAGGCTACAGGGATGGAGCACTGAAGCTTTCTTT.

This clone was seen more than once but under ten times. V and J are TRBV6-6 and TRBJ1-2, with D unclear. CDR3 length: 13 residues. V lost 2 bases, J lost 3 bases, and 7 bases lay in between. Germline CDR1 reads MNHNY; CDR2 reads SVGAGI (reference sequence). CDR3 DNA sequence: TGTGCCAGCAGTTACGAGGATTACTATGGCTACACCTTC. Protein sequence: CASSYEDYYGYTF.

The J gene is TRBJ1-1, the V gene TRBV19, with 7 bases fitting TRBD1. The length of the CDR3 is 15 residues. Trimming at V came to 5 bases and at J to 0 bases, leaving 6 bases not matched to a gene. Germline V gene data show CDR1 as LNHDA and CDR2 as SQIVND (reference sequence). This CDR3 is CASSPAQGMNTEAFF. The CDR3 nucleotides are TGTGCCAGTAGTCCCGCACAGGGGATGAACACTGAAGCTTTCTTT.

This clone was found many times. The chain joins TRBV6-4 to TRBJ1-1; D gene unclear. Germline assignment: CDR1 MRHNA and CDR2 SNTAGT. V lost 6 bases and J lost 2, with 13 bases in between. The CDR3 extends over 14 amino acids. CDR3 nucleotides: TGTGCCAGCAGCACCATACCATTTAACACTGAAGCTTTCTTT. Translating it yields CASSTIPFNTEAFF.

The V call is TRBV9, the J call TRBJ2-4; 8 nucleotides agree with TRBD2. J lost 8 bases, V lost 3 bases, and 13 bases had no gene match. Germline values: CDR1 SGDLS, CDR2 YYNGEE. The CDR3 sequence is 16 residues long. As DNA, the CDR3 is TGTGCCAGCAGCGCCGGGGGGGAACCCCAGGGGTACATTCAGTACTTC. Protein sequence: CASSAGGEPQGYIQYF. Variable domain in full (rest from reference TRBV9 and TRBJ2-4): DSGVTQTPKHLITATGQRVTLRCSPRSGDLSVYWYQQSLDQGLQFLIQYYNGEERAKGNILERFSAQQFPDLHSELNLSSLELGDSALYFCASSAGGEPQGYIQYFGAGTRLSVL.

The chain is built from TRBV5-1 and TRBJ2-5, with D maybe TRBD2 (5 bases). The V gene lost 4 bases and the J gene lost 7 bases, with 14 bases spanning the gap. Germline V lookup: CDR1 SGHRS, CDR2 YFSETQ. This CDR3 region has 13 residues. CDR3 sequence: CASSPQEGRTQYF. CDR3 nucleotides: TGCGCCAGCAGCCCCCAAGAGGGCAGGACCCAGTACTTC.

V gene TRBV25-1 combines with J gene TRBJ2-4, with D hard to call. The ends were cut back, 5 bases at V and 3 bases at J, with 5 bases in the middle. The CDR3 totals 12 residues. The germline V gene encodes CDR1 MGHDK and CDR2 SYGVNS. CDR3 in amino acids: CASSLGKNIQYF. The CDR3 nucleotides read TGTGCCAGCAGTTTAGGCAAAAACATTCAGTACTTC.

This chain connects TRBV6-5 to TRBJ2-2, with 10 positions matching TRBD2. V trimming: 4 bases; J trimming: 1 base; junction bases outside the gene matches: 0. The CDR3 sequence is 15 residues long. The V gene's germline CDR1 is MNHEY and CDR2 SVGAGI. CDR3: CASSWTSGNTGELFF. CDR3 DNA: TGTGCCAGCAGTTGGACTAGCGGGAACACCGGGGAGCTGTTTTTT.

CDR3 sequence: CASSLEGDERQPQHF. The CDR3 DNA is TGCGCCAGCAGCTTGGAGGGGGACGAGAGACAGCCCCAGCATTTT. The chain carries TRBV5-1 and TRBJ1-5; maybe TRBD1 (6 bases). V shed 0 bases and J shed 7 bases, with 14 bases lying between them. The CDR3 contains 15 residues. Germline assignment: CDR1 SGHRS and CDR2 YFSETQ. Variable domain in full (rest from reference TRBV5-1 and TRBJ1-5): KAGVTQTPRYLIKTRGQQVTLSCSPISGHRSVSWYQQTPGQGLQFLFEYFSETQRNKGNFPGRFSGRQFSNSRSEMNVSTLELGDSALYLCASSLEGDERQPQHFGDGTRLSIL.

Written as DNA, the CDR3 is TGTGCCAGCAGCCAGGCTGACAGGGGGGGTACTGAAGCTTTCTTT. As protein: CASSQADRGGTEAFF. The chain links TRBV5-4 to TRBJ1-1, with TRBD1 identical over 9 bases. With 4 bases clipped from V and 5 bases from J, the junction kept 9 bases outside the gene matches. The CDR3 extends over 15 amino acids. CDR1 is SGHNT and CDR2 is YYREEE in the germline V gene (reference sequence).

V and J are TRBV7-2 and TRBJ2-7; D remains unclear. V was shortened by 1 base and J by 6 bases, with 13 bases between the two germline ends. Looked up from germline, CDR1 is SGHTA and CDR2 is FQGNSA. CDR3 length equals 14 residues. The CDR3 spells CASSLVLGFGEQYF. CDR3 in DNA: TGTGCCAGCAGCTTAGTTCTGGGTTTCGGCGAGCAGTACTTC. The whole variable domain, filled in from reference TRBV7-2 and TRBJ2-7, reads GAGVSQSPSNKVTEKGKDVELRCDPISGHTALYWYRQSLGQGLEFLIYFQGNSAPDKSGLPSDRFSAERTGGSVSTLTIQRTQQEDSAVYLCASSLVLGFGEQYFGPGTRLTVT.

V gene TRBV9 combines with J gene TRBJ1-3; tentative D call: TRBD1 (5 bases). CDR1 and CDR2 (germline): SGDLS, YYNGEE. The CDR3 covers 13 residues. Trimming took off 0 bases at V and 9 bases at J, with 10 bases between the two ends. The CDR3: CASSVARDGTIYF. DNA of the CDR3: TGTGCCAGCAGCGTAGCCCGGGACGGCACCATATATTTT. Looking up the rest from reference TRBV9 and TRBJ1-3 gives the full variable domain: DSGVTQTPKHLITATGQRVTLRCSPRSGDLSVYWYQQSLDQGLQFLIQYYNGEERAKGNILERFSAQQFPDLHSELNLSSLELGDSALYFCASSVARDGTIYFGEGSWLTVV.

This clone was found once. The chain links TRBV23-1 to TRBJ2-5; D might be TRBD2 (8 bases). TRBV23-1 is flagged as an ORF with uncertain function. The CDR3 extends over 17 amino acids. The germline V and J ends were trimmed by 10 bases and 1 base, with 25 bases remaining between them. CDR3 nucleotides: TGCGCCACCGGGAGGGGGACAGACCCCGCCGGCCAAGAGACCCAGTACTTC. It encodes CATGRGTDPAGQETQYF.

The rearrangement joins TRBV5-1 to TRBJ2-1; D remains ambiguous. Germline CDR1 reads SGHRS; CDR2 reads YFSETQ. V lost 0 bases, J lost 3 bases, and 10 bases lay in between. This CDR3 contains 15 residues. The CDR3 here is CASSLGSSFYNEQFF. The CDR3 bases are TGCGCCAGCAGCTTGGGGAGTAGCTTCTACAATGAGCAGTTCTTC.